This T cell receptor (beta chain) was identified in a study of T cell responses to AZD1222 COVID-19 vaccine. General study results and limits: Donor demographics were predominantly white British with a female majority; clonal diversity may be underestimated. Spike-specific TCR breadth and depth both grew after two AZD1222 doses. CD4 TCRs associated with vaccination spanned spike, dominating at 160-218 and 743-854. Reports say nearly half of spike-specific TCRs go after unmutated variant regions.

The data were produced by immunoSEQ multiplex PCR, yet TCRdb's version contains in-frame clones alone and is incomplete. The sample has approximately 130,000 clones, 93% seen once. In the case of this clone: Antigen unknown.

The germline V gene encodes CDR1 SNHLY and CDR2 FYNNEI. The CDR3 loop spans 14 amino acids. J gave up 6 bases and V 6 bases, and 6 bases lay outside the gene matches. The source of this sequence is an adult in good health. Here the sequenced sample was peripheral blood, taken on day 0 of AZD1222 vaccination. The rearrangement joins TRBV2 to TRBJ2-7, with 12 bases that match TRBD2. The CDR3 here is CASSFGLAGREQYF. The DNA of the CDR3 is TGTGCCAGCAGCTTCGGACTAGCGGGACGCGAGCAGTACTTC.